A selection of T cell receptor beta chains follows, all from one sample in a study of CD8+CD57+ T cells in acquired aplastic anemia. In TCRdb, the reads were re-called with MiXCR into one record per CDR3 protein. In the table there are around 180,000 distinct CDR3 sequences, approximately 60% of which are singletons. The sample comprised sorted CD4+, CD8+, or CD8+CD57+ T cells (not recorded which) from PBMCs. These TCRs come from a human donor in good health. Each CDR3 is given with its conserved first and last residue. The order of the fields is clone size, V gene, D gene, J gene, CDR3 protein, CDR3 DNA. D genes are given only for firm matches. Some rows mark clone size as missing; the rest say once, few, many or name a class of expanded clone.

clone size: NA; V gene: TRBV15; D gene: NA; J gene: TRBJ2-5; CDR3 protein: CATSDEGGGLAAETQYF; CDR3 DNA: TGTGCCACCAGCGATGAAGGGGGGGGGCTGGCTGCCGAGACCCAGTACTTC
clone size: NA; V gene: TRBV5-4; D gene: NA; J gene: TRBJ2-3; CDR3 protein: CASSLRVAQTSTGTQYF; CDR3 DNA: TGTGCCAGCAGCTTGCGTGTGGCGCAAACTAGCACAGGTACGCAGTATTTT
clone size: NA; V gene: TRBV6-5; D gene: TRBD2; J gene: TRBJ2-1; CDR3 protein: CASSLGLATSNEQFF; CDR3 DNA: TGTGCCAGCAGCTTAGGACTAGCAACCAGCAATGAGCAGTTCTTC
clone size: NA; V gene: TRBV27; D gene: TRBD1; J gene: TRBJ1-6; CDR3 protein: CASQDRASVSLHF; CDR3 DNA: TGTGCCAGCCAAGACAGGGCGAGTGTATCCCTCCACTTT
clone size: NA; V gene: TRBV19; D gene: NA; J gene: TRBJ1-1; CDR3 protein: CATKDRGLNTEAFF; CDR3 DNA: TGTGCCACCAAGGACAGAGGACTAAACACTGAAGCTTTCTTT
clone size: NA; V gene: TRBV20-1; D gene: NA; J gene: TRBJ2-3; CDR3 protein: CSVRLYGVLGTDTQYF; CDR3 DNA: TGCAGTGTTCGACTCTACGGGGTCTTAGGCACAGATACGCAGTATTTT
clone size: few; V gene: TRBV2; D gene: NA; J gene: TRBJ1-6; CDR3 protein: CASSVVGPPLHF; CDR3 DNA: TGTGCCAGCAGTGTAGTTGGGCCACCCCTCCACTTT
clone size: once; V gene: TRBV19; D gene: NA; J gene: TRBJ1-1; CDR3 protein: CASSIKGANTEAFF; CDR3 DNA: TGTGCCAGTAGTATCAAAGGTGCCAACACTGAAGCTTTCTTT
clone size: many; V gene: TRBV19; D gene: NA; J gene: TRBJ1-1; CDR3 protein: CASSINPKNTEAFF; CDR3 DNA: TGTGCCAGTAGCATCAACCCCAAGAACACTGAAGCTTTCTTT
clone size: NA; V gene: TRBV7-2; D gene: NA; J gene: TRBJ2-1; CDR3 protein: CASSLARAYPYNEQFF; CDR3 DNA: TGTGCCAGCAGCTTAGCCAGGGCATACCCTTACAATGAGCAGTTCTTC
clone size: NA; V gene: TRBV20-1; D gene: TRBD1; J gene: TRBJ2-7; CDR3 protein: CSAPGTGSQQYF; CDR3 DNA: TGCAGTGCCCCCGGGACAGGGTCTCAGCAGTACTTC
clone size: NA; V gene: TRBV11-2; D gene: NA; J gene: TRBJ1-3; CDR3 protein: CASSSVAGGGNTIYF; CDR3 DNA: TGTGCCAGCAGCTCCGTAGCGGGAGGAGGAAACACCATATATTTT
clone size: NA; V gene: TRBV19; D gene: NA; J gene: TRBJ1-2; CDR3 protein: CASSISAGGYGYTF; CDR3 DNA: TGTGCCAGTAGTATCTCCGCAGGAGGGTATGGCTACACCTTC
clone size: NA; V gene: TRBV10-3; D gene: NA; J gene: TRBJ2-1; CDR3 protein: CAISESPGSSYNEQFF; CDR3 DNA: TGTGCCATCAGTGAGTCTCCGGGCTCCTCCTACAATGAGCAGTTCTTC
clone size: NA; V gene: TRBV20-1; D gene: TRBD2; J gene: TRBJ2-7; CDR3 protein: CSASPYGGSSYEQYF; CDR3 DNA: TGCAGCGCCTCCCCATACGGGGGGAGCTCCTACGAGCAGTACTTC
clone size: NA; V gene: TRBV24-1; D gene: NA; J gene: TRBJ2-7; CDR3 protein: CATGRHTRRGDEQYF; CDR3 DNA: TGTGCCACCGGTCGCCACACGCGCAGGGGGGACGAGCAGTACTTC
clone size: NA; V gene: TRBV6-5; D gene: TRBD2; J gene: TRBJ2-5; CDR3 protein: CASGRTSGSQETQYF; CDR3 DNA: TGTGCCAGCGGGAGGACTAGCGGGAGCCAAGAGACCCAGTACTTC
clone size: once; V gene: TRBV9; D gene: NA; J gene: TRBJ1-1; CDR3 protein: CASSVLPENTEAFF; CDR3 DNA: TGTGCCAGCAGCGTATTACCAGAGAACACTGAAGCTTTCTTT
clone size: few; V gene: TRBV20-1; D gene: NA; J gene: TRBJ1-2; CDR3 protein: CSAREVAARKGGYTF; CDR3 DNA: TGCAGTGCTAGAGAGGTTGCAGCCCGGAAAGGCGGCTACACCTTC
clone size: NA; V gene: TRBV7-2; D gene: NA; J gene: TRBJ1-5; CDR3 protein: CASSLWVVNQPQHF; CDR3 DNA: TGTGCCAGCAGCTTATGGGTTGTGAATCAGCCCCAGCATTTT
clone size: NA; V gene: TRBV7-9; D gene: NA; J gene: TRBJ1-1; CDR3 protein: CATAAAGAFF; CDR3 DNA: TGTGCCACCGCAGCGGCGGGAGCTTTCTTT
clone size: many; V gene: TRBV19; D gene: NA; J gene: TRBJ1-4; CDR3 protein: CASSILGIVFF; CDR3 DNA: TGTGCCAGTAGTATTCTGGGGATAGTGTTTTTT
clone size: few; V gene: TRBV24-1; D gene: TRBD1; J gene: TRBJ1-5; CDR3 protein: CATYKPGQGCFDQPQHF; CDR3 DNA: TGTGCCACCTATAAACCGGGACAGGGATGCTTCGATCAGCCCCAGCATTTT
clone size: NA; V gene: TRBV10-1; D gene: NA; J gene: TRBJ2-7; CDR3 protein: CASSTGMYEKYF; CDR3 DNA: TGCGCCAGCAGTACAGGGATGTACGAGAAGTACTTC
clone size: NA; V gene: TRBV2; D gene: NA; J gene: TRBJ1-1; CDR3 protein: CASSEVREAFF; CDR3 DNA: TGTGCCAGCAGTGAGGTACGAGAAGCTTTCTTT
clone size: NA; V gene: TRBV29-1; D gene: NA; J gene: TRBJ1-1; CDR3 protein: CSVEGGGPEAFF; CDR3 DNA: TGCAGCGTTGAAGGCGGGGGCCCTGAAGCTTTCTTT
clone size: NA; V gene: TRBV20-1; D gene: NA; J gene: TRBJ1-2; CDR3 protein: CSAYQDSYANYGYTF; CDR3 DNA: TGCAGTGCCTACCAGGACAGCTATGCTAACTATGGCTACACCTTC
clone size: NA; V gene: TRBV25-1; D gene: TRBD1; J gene: TRBJ2-5; CDR3 protein: CASSEMGTGEWGGTQYF; CDR3 DNA: TGTGCCAGCAGTGAGATGGGGACAGGGGAATGGGGGGGGACCCAGTACTTC
clone size: many; V gene: TRBV2; D gene: NA; J gene: TRBJ1-6; CDR3 protein: CASRQGRLDSPLHF; CDR3 DNA: TGTGCCAGCAGGCAGGGCAGGTTAGATTCACCCCTCCACTTT
clone size: NA; V gene: TRBV6-5; D gene: NA; J gene: TRBJ1-5; CDR3 protein: CASSYSPPQHF; CDR3 DNA: TGTGCCAGCAGTTACTCGCCTCCCCAGCATTTT
clone size: few; V gene: TRBV12-3/TRBV12-4; D gene: NA; J gene: TRBJ1-1; CDR3 protein: CASSLDGGNTEAFF; CDR3 DNA: TGTGCCAGCAGTTTGGATGGGGGAAACACTGAAGCTTTCTTT
clone size: NA; V gene: TRBV10-2; D gene: NA; J gene: TRBJ1-1; CDR3 protein: CASMRREGEAFF; CDR3 DNA: TGCGCCAGCATGAGAAGGGAGGGTGAAGCTTTCTTT
clone size: NA; V gene: TRBV7-2; D gene: NA; J gene: TRBJ2-7; CDR3 protein: CASSLARSSSYEQYF; CDR3 DNA: TGTGCCAGCAGCTTAGCGCGGTCTTCATCCTACGAGCAGTACTTC
clone size: NA; V gene: TRBV7-8; D gene: NA; J gene: TRBJ1-3; CDR3 protein: CASSLDSNSGNTIYF; CDR3 DNA: TGTGCCAGCAGCTTAGACAGCAACTCTGGAAACACCATATATTTT
clone size: few; V gene: TRBV6-1; D gene: NA; J gene: TRBJ2-5; CDR3 protein: CASTWSSFLSAYNLSYQETQYF; CDR3 DNA: TGTGCCAGCACATGGAGTAGCTTCCTGTCCGCGTATAATCTTTCGTACCAAGAGACCCAGTACTTC
clone size: few; V gene: TRBV7-9; D gene: TRBD2; J gene: TRBJ2-2; CDR3 protein: CASSFQGGTGELFF; CDR3 DNA: TGTGCCAGCAGCTTTCAGGGAGGGACCGGGGAGCTGTTTTTT
clone size: NA; V gene: TRBV6-4; D gene: NA; J gene: TRBJ2-7; CDR3 protein: CASSAMRQAGNEQYF; CDR3 DNA: TGTGCCAGCAGTGCGATGAGACAGGCGGGGAACGAGCAGTACTTC
clone size: NA; V gene: TRBV25-1; D gene: TRBD2; J gene: TRBJ2-3; CDR3 protein: CASSSAGGPYNEQYF; CDR3 DNA: TGTGCCAGCAGTTCAGCGGGAGGGCCCTACAATGAGCAGTATTTT
clone size: NA; V gene: TRBV15; D gene: NA; J gene: TRBJ2-3; CDR3 protein: CATSRKQGEQYF; CDR3 DNA: TGTGCCACCAGCAGAAAACAGGGCGAGCAGTATTTT
clone size: once; V gene: TRBV5-6; D gene: TRBD1; J gene: TRBJ1-4; CDR3 protein: CASSLHEGAPLF; CDR3 DNA: TGTGCCAGCAGCTTACATGAGGGGGCTCCACTTTTT
clone size: many; V gene: TRBV4-3; D gene: NA; J gene: TRBJ2-1; CDR3 protein: CASSQGDQSYKWDEQFF; CDR3 DNA: TGCGCCAGCAGCCAAGGGGACCAATCCTACAAATGGGATGAGCAGTTCTTC
clone size: NA; V gene: TRBV20-1; D gene: NA; J gene: TRBJ2-7; CDR3 protein: CSARVLAHEQYF; CDR3 DNA: TGCAGTGCTAGAGTCCTAGCCCACGAGCAGTACTTC
clone size: NA; V gene: TRBV20-1; D gene: NA; J gene: TRBJ2-5; CDR3 protein: CSARGAGCYETQYF; CDR3 DNA: TGCAGTGCTAGAGGAGCAGGGTGTTATGAGACCCAGTACTTC
clone size: NA; V gene: TRBV7-2; D gene: NA; J gene: TRBJ2-7; CDR3 protein: CASSSTGNYEQYF; CDR3 DNA: TGTGCCAGCAGCTCAACAGGGAACTACGAGCAGTACTTC
clone size: NA; V gene: TRBV20-1; D gene: NA; J gene: TRBJ2-7; CDR3 protein: CSARDGGLYEQYF; CDR3 DNA: TGCAGTGCTAGAGATGGGGGGCTTTACGAGCAGTACTTC
clone size: NA; V gene: TRBV20-1; D gene: TRBD2; J gene: TRBJ2-7; CDR3 protein: CSARGTSGDDYEQYF; CDR3 DNA: TGCAGTGCTAGAGGGACTAGCGGAGACGACTACGAGCAGTACTTC
clone size: few; V gene: TRBV10-3; D gene: TRBD1; J gene: TRBJ2-7; CDR3 protein: CAISDGPGQAYEQYF; CDR3 DNA: TGTGCCATCAGTGATGGGCCGGGACAGGCGTACGAGCAGTACTTC
clone size: few; V gene: TRBV2; D gene: NA; J gene: TRBJ2-7; CDR3 protein: CASSGRTGRPSYEQYF; CDR3 DNA: TGTGCCAGCAGTGGCCGAACCGGACGACCTTCCTACGAGCAGTACTTC
clone size: NA; V gene: TRBV12-3/TRBV12-4; D gene: NA; J gene: TRBJ2-2; CDR3 protein: CASSSSVNTGELFF; CDR3 DNA: TGTGCCAGCAGTTCAAGCGTAAACACCGGGGAGCTGTTTTTT
clone size: NA; V gene: TRBV25-1; D gene: TRBD1; J gene: TRBJ1-2; CDR3 protein: CASSEGTGGRGYTF; CDR3 DNA: TGTGCCAGCAGTGAGGGGACAGGGGGCCGTGGCTACACCTTC
clone size: once; V gene: TRBV7-3; D gene: TRBD1; J gene: TRBJ2-2; CDR3 protein: CASSSLPGQGSGELFF; CDR3 DNA: TGTGCCAGCAGCTCATTACCGGGACAGGGGTCCGGGGAGCTGTTTTTT
clone size: NA; V gene: TRBV29-1; D gene: TRBD2; J gene: TRBJ2-7; CDR3 protein: CSVEGAGGADEQYF; CDR3 DNA: TGCAGCGTTGAAGGAGCGGGGGGGGCCGACGAGCAGTACTTC
clone size: NA; V gene: TRBV25-1; D gene: NA; J gene: TRBJ1-2; CDR3 protein: CASSASSHGGYTF; CDR3 DNA: TGTGCCAGCAGTGCTTCTTCCCACGGCGGCTACACCTTC
clone size: NA; V gene: TRBV10-3; D gene: NA; J gene: TRBJ2-7; CDR3 protein: CAIRTGTLTYEQYF; CDR3 DNA: TGTGCCATCAGGACCGGGACTCTAACCTACGAGCAGTACTTC
clone size: NA; V gene: TRBV6-2/TRBV6-3; D gene: NA; J gene: TRBJ1-4; CDR3 protein: CASSYGDEYEKLFF; CDR3 DNA: TGTGCCAGCAGTTACGGGGACGAGTATGAAAAACTGTTTTTT
clone size: NA; V gene: TRBV19; D gene: TRBD1; J gene: TRBJ1-1; CDR3 protein: CASSEQGANRAFF; CDR3 DNA: TGTGCCAGTAGTGAACAGGGGGCGAATCGGGCTTTCTTT
clone size: NA; V gene: TRBV25-1; D gene: NA; J gene: TRBJ2-3; CDR3 protein: CASSAQGKGTDTQYF; CDR3 DNA: TGTGCCAGCAGTGCCCAGGGGAAGGGCACAGATACGCAGTATTTT
clone size: few; V gene: TRBV27; D gene: NA; J gene: TRBJ1-2; CDR3 protein: CASRLAFGGAGGYTF; CDR3 DNA: TGTGCCAGCAGATTAGCCTTTGGAGGGGCGGGTGGCTACACCTTC